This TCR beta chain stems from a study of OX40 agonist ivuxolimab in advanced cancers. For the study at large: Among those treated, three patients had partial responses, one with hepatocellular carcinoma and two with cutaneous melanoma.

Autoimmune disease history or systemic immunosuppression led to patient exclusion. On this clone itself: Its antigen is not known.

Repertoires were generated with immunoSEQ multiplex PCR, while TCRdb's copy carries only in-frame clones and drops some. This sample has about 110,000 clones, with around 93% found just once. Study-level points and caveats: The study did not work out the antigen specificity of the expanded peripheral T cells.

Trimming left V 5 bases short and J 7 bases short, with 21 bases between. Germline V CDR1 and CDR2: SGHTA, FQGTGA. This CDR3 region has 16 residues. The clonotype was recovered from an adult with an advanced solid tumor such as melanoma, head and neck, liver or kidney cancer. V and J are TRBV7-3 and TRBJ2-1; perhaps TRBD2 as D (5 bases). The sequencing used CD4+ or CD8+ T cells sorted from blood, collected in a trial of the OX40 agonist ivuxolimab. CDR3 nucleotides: TGTGCCAGCAGCCCCGGTGGAAGCGGTGGATGGAATGAGCAGTTCTTC. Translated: CASSPGGSGGWNEQFF.